This record looks at one T cell receptor (beta chain) sequence and its context. Assay used: immunoSEQ multiplex PCR; TCRdb lists only in-frame clones, some missing. The sample lists about 110,000 clones, 80% to 85% seen once, with approximately 4% in the top ten. This specimen belongs to a study of blood T cell repertoires in COVID-19. The length of the CDR3 is 14 residues. Trimming cost V 2 bases and J 4 bases, with 9 bases left between them. Germline CDR1 reads GTSNPN; CDR2 reads SVGIG (reference sequence). The chain employs TRBV30 and TRBJ1-6; possibly TRBD1 for D (5 bases). Sequencing was done on a sample of peripheral blood. This receptor was taken from a human donor in a cohort sampled during active COVID-19. CDR3 in DNA: TGTGCCTGGAGTTCAGGGTTTTATAATTCACCCCTCCACTTT. The encoded protein is CAWSSGFYNSPLHF.